This TCR beta chain was retrieved from a study of CD8 T cells in ankylosing spondylitis. General study points: Reported data indicate significant enrichment of disease-linked clones within matched ankylosing spondylitis synovial fluid.

MiXCR, run by TCRdb on the 5' RACE reads, gives a single entry per CDR3 protein. Of a few hundred thousand distinct CDR3 sequences in the sample, about 10% were seen once. The V end was cut by 5 bases, the J end by 6 bases, with 13 bases between. Germline CDR1 is KGHDR and CDR2 is SFDVKD. This CDR3 has 13 amino acids. As to this clonotype: As yet, its antigen is unknown.

Material for sequencing was blood, either unsorted or a sorted T cell fraction (not recorded which). The source is a male donor with ankylosing spondylitis or in good health (not recorded which). This chain uses TRBV24-1 with TRBJ2-7; D might be TRBD2 (6 bases). CDR3 coding DNA: TGTGCCACCAGTGGAGGAGGGTTCACCGAGCAGTACTTC. It yields the protein CATSGGGFTEQYF.